These 26 T cell receptor beta chains came from one sample sequenced in a study of blood T cell repertoires in COVID-19. Sequenced by immunoSEQ multiplex PCR; TCRdb stores in-frame clones only, minus some. The sample lists about 310,000 clones; 80% to 90% were seen once. Sequences were obtained from peripheral blood. The source of these receptors is a woman between 50 and 59 years old who had recovered from COVID-19.

On this clone: At one boundary the junction diverges from the germline segment, which might be a read error. V gene TRBV6-5 combines with J gene TRBJ2-7; D remains ambiguous. The germline CDR1 and CDR2 sequences are MNHEY and SVGAGI. This CDR3 spans 14 amino acids. The DNA for the CDR3 is TGTGCCAGCAGGCCCGGTCGCGGAGAATACGGGCAGTACTTC. Translating it yields CASRPGRGEYGQYF.

This clone was seen many times. The chain is built from TRBV10-2 and TRBJ2-2; possibly TRBD2 for D (5 bases). Germline V gene sequence: CDR1 WSHSY, CDR2 SAAADI. Deletions cut 6 bases from V and 7 bases from J, with 18 bases between. The CDR3 length is 15 residues. In DNA, the CDR3 is TGCGCCAGCAGGTCCCCGGTGGGAGCCCACGGGGAGCTGTTTTTT. This codes for CASRSPVGAHGELFF.

V and J are TRBV7-2 and TRBJ1-6, with D perhaps TRBD1 (5 bases). Germline CDR1 reads SGHTA; CDR2 reads FQGNSA. This CDR3 has 13 amino acids. Trimming removed 6 bases at V and 16 bases at J, with 19 bases between. CDR3 sequence (DNA): TGTGCCAGCAGACCAATGGAGGGGACGCGGCTCCACTTT. This sequence encodes CASRPMEGTRLHF. Full variable domain (remainder filled in from reference TRBV7-2 and TRBJ1-6): GAGVSQSPSNKVTEKGKDVELRCDPISGHTALYWYRQSLGQGLEFLIYFQGNSAPDKSGLPSDRFSAERTGGSVSTLTIQRTQQEDSAVYLCASRPMEGTRLHFGNGTRLTVT.

This clone was picked up one time. For the CDR3, the DNA is TGTGCCACCAGCAGACCCCCGCAGGGAAACACTGAAGCTTTCTTT. Translated, it gives CATSRPPQGNTEAFF. V gene TRBV15 combines with J gene TRBJ1-1; a possible D gene is TRBD1 (5 bases). Germline V gene lookup returns CDR1 LNHNV and CDR2 YYDKDF (reference sequence). Trimming stripped 2 bases from V and 2 bases from J, with 12 bases between. This CDR3 is built from 15 residues. Drawing the rest from reference TRBV15 and TRBJ1-1, the complete variable domain is DAMVIQNPRYQVTQFGKPVTLSCSQTLNHNVMYWYQQKSSQAPKLLFHYYDKDFNNEADTPDNFQSRRPNTSFCFLDIRSPGLGDTAMYLCATSRPPQGNTEAFFGQGTRLTVV.

The chain combines TRBV6-5 with TRBJ2-7; 12 bases agree with TRBD1. The CDR3 is made up of 14 amino acids. From germline, CDR1 is MNHEY and CDR2 SVGAGI. Trimming at V came to 6 bases and at J to 3 bases, leaving 3 bases not matched to a gene. CDR3 in amino acids: CASRGTGGNYEQYF. Written as DNA, the CDR3 is TGTGCCAGCAGGGGGACAGGGGGCAACTACGAGCAGTACTTC.

V usage is TRBV9 and J usage is TRBJ1-4, with 8 bases identical to TRBD1. From germline, CDR1 is SGDLS and CDR2 YYNGEE. The CDR3 consists of 15 residues. V trimming: 0 bases; J trimming: 7 bases; junction bases outside the gene matches: 5. CDR3 region: CASSVATGTGEKLFF. As DNA, the CDR3 is TGTGCCAGCAGCGTAGCTACCGGGACAGGTGAAAAACTGTTTTTT. The entire variable domain, with the rest obtained from reference TRBV9 and TRBJ1-4, is as follows: DSGVTQTPKHLITATGQRVTLRCSPRSGDLSVYWYQQSLDQGLQFLIQYYNGEERAKGNILERFSAQQFPDLHSELNLSSLELGDSALYFCASSVATGTGEKLFFGSGTQLSVL.

V gene TRBV27 combines with J gene TRBJ1-5; maybe TRBD1 (6 bases). The CDR3 has 16 amino acids. Trimming pared 8 bases from V and 7 bases from J, leaving 24 bases between. The germline V gene has CDR1 MNHEY and CDR2 SMNVEV (reference sequence). The DNA for the CDR3 is TGTGCCAGCGCTCCAGGGGCAGGTCAGGGGCGGCAGCCCCAGCATTTT. Protein product: CASAPGAGQGRQPQHF.

This chain uses TRBV5-1 with TRBJ1-5; 8 bases are shared with TRBD1. V lost 4 bases, J lost 2 bases, and 8 bases stayed unmatched. In germline, CDR1 is SGHRS, CDR2 YFSETQ. The CDR3 covers 16 residues. CDR3 amino acids: CASSRTGLNGNQPQHF. As DNA, the CDR3 is TGCGCCAGCAGCCGGACAGGGTTGAATGGCAATCAGCCCCAGCATTTT.

The rearrangement joins TRBV12-3 or TRBV12-4 to TRBJ1-2; D might be TRBD1 (5 bases). This CDR3 contains 13 residues. V lost 3 bases and J 4 bases, leaving 9 bases between the germline ends. The CDR3 loop is CASSLVGGYGYTF. The CDR3 coding sequence is TGTGCCAGCAGTTTGGTCGGGGGCTATGGCTACACCTTC.

The gene calls are TRBV30 and TRBJ1-2; possible D gene TRBD1, 6 bases. The germline V gene encodes CDR1 GTSNPN and CDR2 SVGIG (reference sequence). The CDR3 totals 13 residues. Trimming removed 3 bases from V and 6 bases from J, with 14 bases in between. In nucleotides, the CDR3 is TGTGCCTGGAGGGGGGCCAGGGCGAATGGCTACACCTTC. Translating gives CAWRGARANGYTF.

V and J are TRBV4-3 and TRBJ1-6; D may be TRBD1 (5 bases). The CDR3 consists of 14 residues. Germline loops: CDR1 LGHNA, CDR2 YSLEER. The germline V and J ends were trimmed by 3 bases and 10 bases, with 13 bases remaining between them. The CDR3 DNA reads TGCGCCAGCAGCCAGCGGGGGGGAGAATCACCCCTCCACTTT. Translated: CASSQRGGESPLHF.

The chain is built from TRBV5-5 and TRBJ2-2; TRBD1 matches at 7 bases. With 1 base clipped from V and 6 bases from J, the junction kept 9 bases outside the gene matches. The CDR3 length is 16 residues. Germline V lookup: CDR1 SGHKS, CDR2 YYEKEE (reference sequence). The CDR3 loop is CASSLKPGQLSGELFF. The DNA for the CDR3 is TGTGCCAGCAGCTTGAAGCCGGGACAGTTGTCCGGGGAGCTGTTTTTT.

The genes are TRBV11-1 and TRBJ2-3; D gene unclear. This CDR3 has 16 amino acids. From germline, CDR1 is SGHAT and CDR2 FQDESV (reference sequence). Trimming cost V 1 base and J 3 bases, with 14 bases left between them. In DNA form, the CDR3 reads TGTGCCAGCAGCTTAGGCGTGGTGGCTAGTACAGATACGCAGTATTTT. Its translation is CASSLGVVASTDTQYF.

The chain's CDR3 is CASSLRGRYGYTF. The CDR3 DNA is TGTGCCAGCAGCTTGAGGGGTCGGTATGGCTACACCTTC. V and J are TRBV5-6 and TRBJ1-2, with D perhaps matching TRBD1 (5 bases). The CDR3 length is 13 residues. V lost 1 base and J 5 bases, leaving 9 bases between the germline ends. The germline V gene has CDR1 SGHDT and CDR2 YYEEEE.

This clone was detected once. V and J are TRBV7-2 and TRBJ2-5; D not certain. The CDR3 runs to 14 residues. V was trimmed by 0 bases and J by 5 bases, leaving 10 bases between them. Germline CDR1 reads SGHTA; CDR2 reads FQGNSA. CDR3 bases: TGTGCCAGCAGCTTAGCGGCAGGTTCGGAGACCCAGTACTTC. This encodes CASSLAAGSETQYF.

The V and J genes are TRBV5-1 and TRBJ1-2, with TRBD1 as a possible D gene (6 bases). Germline V gene sequence: CDR1 SGHRS, CDR2 YFSETQ. Trimming stripped 5 bases from V and 7 bases from J, with 18 bases between. This CDR3 is built from 14 residues. CDR3 DNA: TGCGCCAGCAGGGAGGCAGGGGATCGAGGTGGCTACACCTTC. Its protein is CASREAGDRGGYTF.

The CDR3 spells CASSVVGTGIPFYTF. CDR3 in DNA: TGTGCCAGCAGCGTAGTAGGGACAGGTATACCCTTCTACACCTTC. The chain links TRBV9 to TRBJ1-2; 8 bases align to TRBD1. The J segment lost 10 bases and the V segment lost 0 bases, leaving 11 bases of the junction unmatched. CDR3 length equals 15 residues. CDR1 SGDLS and CDR2 YYNGEE come from the germline V gene. Supplemented by reference TRBV9 and TRBJ1-2, the full variable domain reads DSGVTQTPKHLITATGQRVTLRCSPRSGDLSVYWYQQSLDQGLQFLIQYYNGEERAKGNILERFSAQQFPDLHSELNLSSLELGDSALYFCASSVVGTGIPFYTFGSGTRLTVV.

The chain combines TRBV29-1 with TRBJ1-1; weak D call: TRBD1 (6 bases). CDR3 length equals 12 residues. The germline CDR1 and CDR2 sequences are SQVTM and ANQGSEA. CDR3 bases: TGCAGTACCGGAGGGGGGGACACTGAAGCTTTCTTT. Translation gives CSTGGGDTEAFF. Combining the CDR3 with reference TRBV29-1 and TRBJ1-1 gives the whole variable domain SAVISQKPSRDICQRGTSLTIQCQVDSQVTMMFWYRQQPGQSLTLIATANQGSEATYESGFVIDKFPISRPNLTFSTLTVSNMSPEDSSIYLCSTGGGDTEAFFGQGTRLTVV.

The chain employs TRBV9 and TRBJ1-6; the match to TRBD1 covers 9 bases. V lost 4 bases and J lost 7; bases outside the gene matches: 12. The CDR3 has 17 residues. CDR1 and CDR2 from the germline V gene are SGDLS and YYNGEE. CDR3 in amino acids: CASSKEARDRVNSPLHF. The CDR3 DNA is TGTGCCAGCAGCAAAGAAGCACGGGACAGGGTCAATTCACCCCTCCACTTT.

The chain couples TRBV7-2 to TRBJ2-3, with 9 bases identical to TRBD2. The J segment lost 6 bases and the V segment lost 5 bases, leaving 15 bases of the junction unmatched. The germline CDR1 and CDR2 sequences are SGHTA and FQGNSA. CDR3 length: 17 amino acids. This chain's CDR3 is CASSPPGLAGKRDTQYF. For the CDR3, the DNA is TGTGCCAGCAGCCCTCCGGGGCTAGCGGGAAAGAGGGATACGCAGTATTTT.

In its sample, this clone was seen once. The chain has TRBV28 and TRBJ2-3; 12 bases line up with TRBD2. CDR3 length: 16 residues. V dropped 9 bases and J dropped 0; count of bases not matched to a gene: 7. Germline-derived CDR1 and CDR2 are MDHEN and SYDVKM. The DNA for the CDR3 is TGTGCCAGGACGACTAGCGGGAGCACCAGCACAGATACGCAGTATTTT. Protein sequence: CARTTSGSTSTDTQYF.

V gene TRBV4-3 combines with J gene TRBJ2-5; D remains unclear. The germline V gene encodes CDR1 LGHNA and CDR2 YSLEER. This CDR3 is 13 amino acids long. Trimming took 0 bases from V and 5 from J, leaving 7 bases between them. The CDR3 DNA sequence: TGCGCCAGCAGCCAAGAGAGGTCGGAGACCCAGTACTTC. As protein: CASSQERSETQYF.

This clone appeared a few times. The chain is built from TRBV5-1 and TRBJ1-1, with 12 bases fitting TRBD1. The CDR3 sequence is 16 residues long. J lost 6 bases, V lost 3 bases, and 9 bases had no gene match. The germline V gene has CDR1 SGHRS and CDR2 YFSETQ. The CDR3 coding sequence is TGCGCCAGCAGCTCCTCCGGGACAGGGGGCAACCCTGAAGCTTTCTTT. Amino acids: CASSSSGTGGNPEAFF.

On this clone itself: Other DNA sequences in this sample translate to the same CDR3. The chain joins TRBV10-3 to TRBJ1-5, with 10 positions matching TRBD1. Trimming took 6 bases from V and 4 from J; bases not matched to a gene: 0. Germline values: CDR1 ENHRY, CDR2 SYGVKD. The CDR3 length is 13 residues. The DNA of the CDR3 is TGTGCCATCAGGGGACAGGGGAATCAGCCCCAGCATTTT. It specifies CAIRGQGNQPQHF.

This clone was found a few times. J is TRBJ2-6 and V is TRBV6-6; 7 positions match TRBD1. The CDR3 consists of 21 residues. Germline values: CDR1 MNHNY, CDR2 SVGAGI (reference sequence). Trimming at V came to 6 bases and at J to 1 base, leaving 21 bases not matched to a gene. CDR3 nucleotide sequence: TGTGCCAGCAGCCGTCGTCTTAACAGGGGTCCCTCCCTATCTGGGGCCAACGTCCTGACTTTC. It specifies CASSRRLNRGPSLSGANVLTF.

The CDR3 reads CASSLQGLAGYEQYF. CDR3 in DNA: TGTGCCAGCAGCTTACAGGGACTAGCGGGGTACGAGCAGTACTTC. V gene TRBV7-2 combines with J gene TRBJ2-7; 13 bases line up with TRBD2. There are 15 residues in the CDR3. V lost 2 bases, J lost 4 bases, and 2 bases stayed unmatched. Per the germline V gene, CDR1 is SGHTA and CDR2 is FQGNSA.